This entry features one T cell receptor beta chain sequence. Antigen unknown. It was healthy bone marrow donors who served as donors. The data are from a study of cytomegalovirus exposure and HLA in healthy donors. General study findings and limits: Compared with the roughly 700-donor mean, an Asian-associated ancestry cluster reportedly had fewer N-insertions, according to a later analysis. Usually a TCR sequence was rare, but some public TCRs were found in many donors.

Vbeta (60) and Jbeta (13) primers were used in the PCR. Sequenced by immunoSEQ multiplex PCR; TCRdb stores in-frame clones only, minus some. The table lists about 95,000 clones, 75% to 85% of them singletons, with 11% in the top ten. This TCR was sampled from a man aged 18 to 29 in good health and CMV-seropositive. The sample was PBMCs.

The CDR3 spells CASSSLAGGGADTQYF. Here the CDR3 DNA reads TGTGCCAGCAGCAGCCTAGCGGGGGGAGGCGCAGATACGCAGTATTTT. The chain recombines TRBV2 with TRBJ2-3; 11 bases map to TRBD2. The V gene end was trimmed by 6 bases and the J gene end by 4 bases; junction bases not matched to a gene: 9. The CDR3 runs to 16 residues. Germline assignment: CDR1 SNHLY and CDR2 FYNNEI.